The T cell receptor beta chain under discussion was sequenced for a study of OX40 agonist ivuxolimab in advanced cancers. The CDR3 contains 15 residues. Germline V gene lookup returns CDR1 LGHNA and CDR2 YSLEER. V lost 0 bases to trimming and J lost 0 bases, with 5 bases between them. TCRdb's copy holds only in-frame clones and misses some; the assay was immunoSEQ multiplex PCR. Of under 90,000 clones in the sample, approximately 92% were seen once. This sequence joins TRBV4-3 and TRBJ1-4; D gene uncertain. This receptor was taken from an adult with an advanced solid tumor such as melanoma, head and neck, liver or kidney cancer. The source material was CD4+ or CD8+ T cells sorted from blood, sampled in a trial of the OX40 agonist ivuxolimab. The CDR3 is CASSQEDSTNEKLFF. CDR3 sequence (DNA): TGCGCCAGCAGCCAAGAAGACTCAACTAATGAAAAACTGTTTTTT.